This record concerns one TCR beta chain sequence. Its matching antigen is unknown. The sample is drawn from a study of shared clonotypes between healthy human individuals. In the original processing: Because ImmunoSEQ provided only junction sequences with no quality scores, the filtering differed. The assay was immunoSEQ multiplex PCR, and TCRdb's table has in-frame clones only and misses some. The DNA was the basis for D and trimming; V, J and clone size are from that table. Altogether some 2,500,000 clones are present, over 85% being singletons, with the ten largest covering around 0.4%. Every one of the donors was a Caucasian adult that lived in Nashville, Tennessee. Findings and limits, study-wide: When naive CD4 clonotypes were compared across a handful of donors, about 4.8% were shared. The sampled material consisted only of blood, and tissue repertoires are likely to differ.

This CDR3 spans 15 amino acids. Germline values: CDR1 SNHLY, CDR2 FYNNEI. Trimming cost V 6 bases and J 2 bases; bases outside gene matches: 5. The genes are TRBV2 and TRBJ2-2; 8 nucleotides match TRBD1. This sequence originates from a man in his late teens or twenties in good health. Some clones in this sample may be carry-over from other donors' samples. Material for sequencing was naive CD4+ T cells from PBMCs. Indicated subset: CD45RA+ positively selected. CDR3 DNA: TGTGCCAGCAGCCCAGCAGGGGGCAACACCGGGGAGCTGTTTTTT. Protein: CASSPAGGNTGELFF.